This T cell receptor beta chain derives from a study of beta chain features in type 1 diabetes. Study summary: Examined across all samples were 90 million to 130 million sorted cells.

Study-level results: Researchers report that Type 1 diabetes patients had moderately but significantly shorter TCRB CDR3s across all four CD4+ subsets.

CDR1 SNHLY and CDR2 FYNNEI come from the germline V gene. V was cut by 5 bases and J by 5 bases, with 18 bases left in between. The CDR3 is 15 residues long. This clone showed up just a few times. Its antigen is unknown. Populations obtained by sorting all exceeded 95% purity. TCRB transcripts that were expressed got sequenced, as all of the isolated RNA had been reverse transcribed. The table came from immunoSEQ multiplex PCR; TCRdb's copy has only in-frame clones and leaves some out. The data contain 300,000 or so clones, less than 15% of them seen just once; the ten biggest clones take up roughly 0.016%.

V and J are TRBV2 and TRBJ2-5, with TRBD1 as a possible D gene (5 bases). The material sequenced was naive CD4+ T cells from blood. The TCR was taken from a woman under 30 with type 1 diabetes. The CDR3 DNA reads TGTGCCAGCAGTCCTACGACAGCCCCCGGGGAGACCCAGTACTTC. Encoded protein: CASSPTTAPGETQYF.